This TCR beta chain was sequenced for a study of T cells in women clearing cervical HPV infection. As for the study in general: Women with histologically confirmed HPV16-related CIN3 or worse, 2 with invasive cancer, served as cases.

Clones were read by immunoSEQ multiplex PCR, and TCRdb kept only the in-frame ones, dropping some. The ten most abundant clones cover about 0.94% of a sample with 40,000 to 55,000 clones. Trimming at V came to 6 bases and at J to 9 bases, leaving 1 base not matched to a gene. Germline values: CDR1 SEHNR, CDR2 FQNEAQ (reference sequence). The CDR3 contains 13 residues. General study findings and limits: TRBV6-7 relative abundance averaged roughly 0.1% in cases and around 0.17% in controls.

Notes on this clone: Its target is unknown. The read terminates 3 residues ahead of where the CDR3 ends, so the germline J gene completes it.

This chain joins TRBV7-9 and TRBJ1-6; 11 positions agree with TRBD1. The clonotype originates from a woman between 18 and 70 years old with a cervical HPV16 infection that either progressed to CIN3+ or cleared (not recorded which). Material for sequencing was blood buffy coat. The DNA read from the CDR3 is TGTGCCAGCAGGGGGACAGGGGGTTCACCC. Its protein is CASRGTGGSP. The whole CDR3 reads CASRGTGGSPLHF.